This is a list of T cell receptor beta chains from one sample in a study of lymphopenia after photon versus proton radiotherapy. Measured with immunoSEQ multiplex PCR; TCRdb has only the in-frame clones, and not every one. The sample holds more than 20,000 clones, roughly 85% seen once. Here the sequenced sample was peripheral blood, taken from a patient treated with photon-based radiotherapy. The receptors derive from a man aged 25 to 40 with gastric cancer. The CDR3 runs from the conserved cysteine through the conserved F or W. The D gene is left open where the match is weak. Clone sizes are given selectively: once, few, many, or a class where the clone is expanded.

>TRBJ2-7|once|TRBV2|TRBD1
TGTGCCAGCAGTGAATTTTTAGGACAGGGGGCAATCGAGCAGTACTTC
CASSEFLGQGAIEQYF
>TRBJ1-2|NA|TRBV13|NA
TGTGCCAGCAGCTTAGAGGGAGGGAACTATGGCTACACCTTC
CASSLEGGNYGYTF
>TRBJ2-2|NA|TRBV5-1|NA
TGCGCCAGCAGCCCACAAACTGCCACGAACACCGGGGAGCTGTTTTTT
CASSPQTATNTGELFF
>TRBJ1-1|NA|TRBV29-1|NA
TGCAGCGTTGCCCACACAGGGAGTGAAGCTTTCTTT
CSVAHTGSEAFF
>TRBJ2-7|NA|TRBV4-3|TRBD2
TGCGCCAGCAGCCAAGACCACGGACTAGCGGGAACCTACGAGCAGTACTTC
CASSQDHGLAGTYEQYF
>TRBJ2-3|NA|TRBV6-5|TRBD1
TGTGCCAGCAGTTACTCGAGAGGGGGCAATACGCAGTATTTT
CASSYSRGGNTQYF
>TRBJ2-7|NA|TRBV7-9|NA
TGTGCCAGCAGCTTAGACATGAACGAGCAGTACTTC
CASSLDMNEQYF
>TRBJ2-2|NA|TRBV4-1|TRBD1
TGCGCCAGCAGCCGACTCCCGGGACAGCTCGCGAACACCGGGGAGCTGTTTTTT
CASSRLPGQLANTGELFF
>TRBJ2-7|NA|TRBV5-3|TRBD1
TGTGTCGGGACAGGGAACTCCTACGAGCAGTACTTC
CVGTGNSYEQYF
>TRBJ2-5|once|TRBV6-5|NA
TGTGCCAGCAGTTCAGCGACAGGACCCATCCAAGAGACCCAGTACTTC
CASSSATGPIQETQYF
>TRBJ1-1|NA|TRBV11-3|NA
TGTGCCAGCAGCTTAGCCTTGACAGGGAACACTGAAGCTTTCTTT
CASSLALTGNTEAFF
>TRBJ2-7|NA|TRBV28|TRBD2
TGTGCCAGCACCCGGGGAGGGTGGGTCAACGAGCAGTACTTC
CASTRGGWVNEQYF
>TRBJ2-4|NA|TRBV7-2|NA
TGTGCCAGCAGCTTAGTTATCGGACTAGCCAAAAACATTCAGTACTTC
CASSLVIGLAKNIQYF
>TRBJ1-1|NA|TRBV19|NA
TGTGCCAGTAGTATTAGGGGCCTGAACACTGAAGCTTTCTTT
CASSIRGLNTEAFF
>TRBJ2-7|NA|TRBV15|NA
TGTGCCACCAGCAGAGGCGACGAGCAGTACTTC
CATSRGDEQYF
>TRBJ2-1|NA|TRBV11-2|TRBD2
TGTGCCAGCAGCTTAGGAGGGACTAGCTCCAACAATGAGCAGTTCTTC
CASSLGGTSSNNEQFF
>TRBJ2-5|once|TRBV6-6|TRBD2
TGTGCCAGCAGTTACACGGCACTAGCGGGGCAGGAGACCCAGTACTTC
CASSYTALAGQETQYF
>TRBJ2-1|NA|TRBV19|TRBD2
TGTGCCAGTAGTGCCTTAGCGGGAGAGGGCAATGAGCAGTTCTTC
CASSALAGEGNEQFF
>TRBJ2-7|NA|TRBV28|TRBD1
TGTGCCAGCAGAAATAAGGACAGGGTGATATCCTACGAGCAGTACTTC
CASRNKDRVISYEQYF
>TRBJ2-3|NA|TRBV7-3|NA
TGTGCCAGCAGCTTAGTAGGGACCCCGCAGTATTTT
CASSLVGTPQYF
>TRBJ1-2|NA|TRBV10-1|NA
TGCGCCAGCAGTGAGAAGGGGAGCTATGGCTACACCTTC
CASSEKGSYGYTF
>TRBJ1-1|NA|TRBV10-1|TRBD1
TGCGCCAGCAGTGAGTCGCTGACAGGGGTAAGTACTGAAGCTTTCTTT
CASSESLTGVSTEAFF
>TRBJ2-5|NA|TRBV11-2|TRBD1
TGTGCCAGCAGCTTAACAGGGGGCCGCCAAGAGACCCAGTACTTC
CASSLTGGRQETQYF
>TRBJ2-3|NA|TRBV29-1|TRBD2
TGCAGCGCCTTAGCGGGAGGGCCGAGGATAGTGGGAACAGATACGCAGTATTTT
CSALAGGPRIVGTDTQYF
>TRBJ2-5|once|TRBV5-8|NA
TGTGCCAGCAGCGTCCGGGACGGGTCAGAGACCCAGTACTTC
CASSVRDGSETQYF
>TRBJ1-5|NA|TRBV19|TRBD1
TGTGCCAGTAGGAGACTAACAGGGGGCGAGGGTCAGCCCCAGCATTTT
CASRRLTGGEGQPQHF
>TRBJ1-5|NA|TRBV6-5|NA
TGTGCCAGCAGTCTGAGGAATCAGCCCCAGCATTTT
CASSLRNQPQHF
>TRBJ1-6|NA|TRBV28|TRBD1
TGTGCCAGCAGGCCCTCAGGGGGATACCTGAGAAATTCACCCCTCCACTTT
CASRPSGGYLRNSPLHF
>TRBJ2-7|NA|TRBV6-1|NA
TGTGCCAGCAGCTCGGGAGTCCTTTACGAGCAGTACTTC
CASSSGVLYEQYF
>TRBJ1-2|few|TRBV6-5|NA
TGTGCCAGCCGTAAGGCAGATCCTAACTATGGCTACACCTTC
CASRKADPNYGYTF
>TRBJ2-7|NA|TRBV6-5|TRBD1
TGTGCCAGCAGTACCCTGGACAGGGAAGGATACGAGCAGTACTTC
CASSTLDREGYEQYF
>TRBJ2-2|NA|TRBV11-3|TRBD1
TGTGCCAGCAGCTTAGGAAGGGACAGGCGCACCGGGGAGCTGTTTTTT
CASSLGRDRRTGELFF
>TRBJ2-7|NA|TRBV5-1|NA
TGCGCCAGCAGCTTGGATGGCCAGGGATTTTACGAGCAGTACTTC
CASSLDGQGFYEQYF
>TRBJ2-7|NA|TRBV7-8|TRBD1
TGTGCCAGCAGCTTACCGGGACAGGTAGTTCTCTACGAGCAGTACTTC
CASSLPGQVVLYEQYF
>TRBJ1-2|NA|TRBV5-1|TRBD1
TGCGCCAGCAGCCCAGGACAGGGGGATAGAGGCTACACCTTC
CASSPGQGDRGYTF
>TRBJ2-1|NA|TRBV7-3|TRBD2
TGTGCCAGCAGCTTATTGGGTGTTGGGGGACTAGCCTACAATGAGCAGTTCTTC
CASSLLGVGGLAYNEQFF
>TRBJ2-7|NA|TRBV10-3|NA
TGTGCCATCAGTGAGGAGGGCAGCTCCTACGAGCAGTACTTC
CAISEEGSSYEQYF
>TRBJ2-5|NA|TRBV11-3|NA
TGTGCCAGCAGCTTAAACCGGGACGTAGCAGAGACCCAGTACTTC
CASSLNRDVAETQYF
>TRBJ2-3|NA|TRBV9|NA
TGTGCCAGCAGCGTAGAGGGTCTCTCTAGCACAGATACGCAGTATTTT
CASSVEGLSSTDTQYF
>TRBJ1-4|NA|TRBV5-1|NA
TGCGCCAGCAGCAGGGACCCGACGATTGCAACTAATGAAAAACTGTTTTTT
CASSRDPTIATNEKLFF
>TRBJ2-1|once|TRBV10-3|NA
TGTGCCATCAGTGAGCCCCCGGGACAAGGGATAAACAATGAGCAGTTCTTC
CAISEPPGQGINNEQFF
>TRBJ2-1|NA|TRBV6-1|NA
TGTGCCAGCAGTGCGCGGGACTCCTACAATGAGCAGTTCTTC
CASSARDSYNEQFF
>TRBJ1-3|NA|TRBV18|NA
TGTGCCAGCTCACCACAAGTGACCGATGGCTCTGGAAACACCATATATTTT
CASSPQVTDGSGNTIYF
>TRBJ2-2|NA|TRBV28|NA
TGTGTCTGGGGGACGAACACCGGGGAGCTGTTTTTT
CVWGTNTGELFF
>TRBJ1-3|NA|TRBV6-5|TRBD1
TGTGCCAGCAGACAGGGGAGAGGTGGAAACACCATATATTTT
CASRQGRGGNTIYF
>TRBJ2-2|NA|TRBV7-2|TRBD2
TGTGCCAACGGACTAGCGGGAGTAAGCACCGGGGAGCTGTTTTTT
CANGLAGVSTGELFF
>TRBJ1-1|NA|TRBV7-9|NA
TGTGCCAGCAGCTTTCAGATGACAGAACCGACAAAGAACACTGAAGCTTTCTTT
CASSFQMTEPTKNTEAFF
>TRBJ2-5|once|TRBV25-1|NA
TGTGCCAGCAGTATAGCGGCCCAAGAGACCCAGTACTTC
CASSIAAQETQYF
>TRBJ1-3|NA|TRBV11-2|NA
TGTGCCAGCAGCGCAAGACAGATACTCTCTGGAAACACCATATATTTT
CASSARQILSGNTIYF
>TRBJ1-1|NA|TRBV7-2|TRBD1
TGTGCCAGCAGCTTAGAAAACAGGGGGGACACTGAAGCTTTCTTT
CASSLENRGDTEAFF
>TRBJ1-2|NA|TRBV29-1|TRBD1
TGCAGCGTTGCCCGGGACAGCGGACTTTATGGCTACACCTTC
CSVARDSGLYGYTF
>TRBJ2-2|NA|TRBV7-9|NA
TGTGCCAGCAGCTTGGGGTGGGACACCGGGGAGCTGTTTTTT
CASSLGWDTGELFF